Listed here are 4 T cell receptor beta chains from one sample, sequenced in a study of radiation and T cells in renal cell carcinoma. Profiling relied on immunoSEQ multiplex PCR, and the TCRdb table lists in-frame clones only, not all of them. The profile shows around 78,000 clones, 89% of them singletons. As for time point: blood 4 weeks post-SBRT, at nephrectomy. Treatment denoted: 15 Gy SBRT to primary tumor, nephrectomy 4 weeks later. The source material was blood, sampled from a patient whose treatment included radiotherapy and nephrectomy. Every receptor here comes from a woman in her seventies with renal cell carcinoma.

The gene calls are TRBV10-3 and TRBJ2-3; D tentatively reads TRBD1 or TRBD2 (5 bases each). The CDR3 covers 17 residues. V gave up 6 bases and J gave up 0 bases, with 19 bases separating them. The V gene's germline CDR1 is ENHRY and CDR2 SYGVKD. The CDR3 region has the DNA TGTGCCATCAGCCGGGACCCCGACTTAATGAGCACAGATACGCAGTATTTT. Translated, it gives CAISRDPDLMSTDTQYF.

Remarks on this clone: This same CDR3 is encoded by further DNA sequences in the sample. This chain links TRBV18 with TRBJ2-5; D gene ambiguous. The CDR3 length is 11 residues. From germline, CDR1 is KGHSH and CDR2 LQKENI. Trimming took off 2 bases at V and 3 bases at J, with 1 base between the two ends. The CDR3 nucleotides are TGTGCCAGCTCACCAGAAGAGACCCAGTACTTC. Its translation: CASSPEETQYF. Based on the CDR3 plus reference TRBV18 and TRBJ2-5, the full variable domain is NAGVMQNPRHLVRRRGQEARLRCSPMKGHSHVYWYRQLPEEGLKFMVYLQKENIIDESGMPKERFSAEFPKEGPSILRIQQVVRGDSAAYFCASSPEETQYFGPGTRLLVL.

The chain is built from TRBV9 and TRBJ1-1; TRBD1 might be the D (5 bases). Germline V gene lookup returns CDR1 SGDLS and CDR2 YYNGEE. The CDR3 runs 14 residues. The ends were cut back, 3 bases at V and 4 bases at J, with 13 bases in the middle. The chain's CDR3 is CASSESQGSTEAFF. In DNA form, the CDR3 reads TGTGCCAGCAGCGAATCCCAGGGCTCCACTGAAGCTTTCTTT.

The chain recombines TRBV9 with TRBJ1-2; weak D call: TRBD1 (5 bases). V was shortened by 0 bases and J by 2 bases, with 11 bases between the two germline ends. The CDR3 length is 15 residues. From germline, CDR1 is SGDLS and CDR2 YYNGEE. CDR3 coding DNA: TGTGCCAGCAGCGTAGATGGGGGGAGGAACTATGGCTACACCTTC. Amino acid sequence: CASSVDGGRNYGYTF.